A selection of T cell receptor beta chains follows, all from one sample in a study of T cell repertoires in cytomegalovirus infection. Each CDR3 protein is one row after TCRdb ran MiXCR on the reads. The repertoire holds approximately 100,000 distinct CDR3 sequences, with more than 20% as singletons. What was sequenced was CD8+ T cells from PBMCs. Receptors were obtained from a human donor in good health (CMV status not recorded). Some clones in this sample may be carry-over from other donors' samples. Each CDR3 is given with its conserved first and last residue. The D gene is left open where the match is weak. For some rows the clone size is stated as once, few or many, or as a class when expanded; others skip it.

TRBV7-3	few	NA	TRBJ2-1	CASSLIGGSGNEQFF	TGTGCCAGCAGCTTAATCGGGGGCTCAGGGAATGAGCAGTTCTTC
TRBV7-2	few	NA	TRBJ1-2	CASSLGRLSGYTF	TGTGCCAGCAGCTTAGGTCGGCTTTCAGGCTACACCTTC
TRBV4-1	few	TRBD2	TRBJ2-5	CASSPGLAGGPLLETQYF	TGCGCCAGCAGCCCCGGACTAGCGGGGGGGCCTCTCTTGGAGACCCAGTACTTC
TRBV29-1	NA	NA	TRBJ1-3	CSVAGASSGNTIYF	TGCAGCGTTGCAGGGGCGAGCTCTGGAAACACCATATATTTT
TRBV6-1	many	NA	TRBJ1-1	CASSEGSGSTEAFF	TGTGCCAGCAGTGAAGGGTCGGGTAGCACTGAAGCTTTCTTT
TRBV6-5	many	NA	TRBJ1-2	CASSSGGLANYGYTF	TGTGCCAGCAGTTCGGGGGGGTTGGCTAACTATGGCTACACCTTC
TRBV20-1	NA	NA	TRBJ2-7	CSARDRAGYEQYF	TGCAGTGCTAGAGATCGGGCGGGGTACGAGCAGTACTTC
TRBV6-2/TRBV6-3	NA	NA	TRBJ2-3	CASERGPEGTDTQYF	TGTGCCAGCGAGAGGGGACCCGAGGGAACAGATACGCAGTATTTT
TRBV12-3/TRBV12-4	few	NA	TRBJ1-1	CASSSDEAFF	TGTGCCAGCAGTTCAGACGAAGCTTTCTTT
TRBV7-9	many	NA	TRBJ2-3	CASSIGLNTDTQYF	TGTGCCAGCAGTATCGGGCTGAACACAGATACGCAGTATTTT
TRBV23-1	NA	NA	TRBJ1-4	CASRLPPGHCNEKLFF	TGCGCCAGCAGGCTTCCCCCGGGACATTGTAATGAAAAACTGTTTTTT